The 14 T cell receptor beta chains in this list originate from one sample, sequenced in a study of T-cell reconstitution after alpha-beta-depleted transplantation in children. A library of TCRbeta sequences, prepared with unique molecular identifiers, was generated. A single record per CDR3 protein comes from TCRdb applying MiXCR to the PCR reads. The sample holds approximately 980,000 distinct CDR3 sequences, 25% to 35% seen once. The starting material was PBMCs, mostly from graft donor cells, obtained 360 days after TCRalphabeta/CD19-depleted stem cell transplant. These receptors all stem from a boy under three years old who had a stem cell transplant for SCID, so the T cells may come from the graft donor.

The V and J genes are TRBV12-3 or TRBV12-4 and TRBJ2-7; TRBD1 matches at 10 bases. J gave up 7 bases and V 5 bases, and 8 bases lay outside the gene matches. The length of the CDR3 is 14 residues. CDR3 in amino acids: CASSLGTGVREQYF. The CDR3 DNA follows: TGTGCCAGCAGTCTCGGGACAGGGGTGCGGGAGCAGTACTTC.

The chain is built from TRBV10-3 and TRBJ1-2, with 8 bases fitting TRBD1. The CDR3 length is 16 residues. Unmatched junction bases numbered 12, after V lost 6 bases and J lost 3 bases. Per germline, CDR1 ENHRY and CDR2 SYGVKD. CDR3: CAIRGSDRASDYGYTF. DNA for the CDR3: TGTGCCATCAGGGGGTCGGACAGGGCCTCGGACTATGGCTACACCTTC.

This clonotype was picked up a small number of times. This chain links TRBV12-3 or TRBV12-4 with TRBJ2-5, with 12 bases aligning to TRBD2. This CDR3 has 15 amino acids. With 7 bases clipped from V and 1 base from J, the junction kept 4 bases outside the gene matches. In nucleotides, the CDR3 is TGTGCCAGCAATCTAGCGGGGGGGCGCCAAGAGACCCAGTACTTC. The encoded protein is CASNLAGGRQETQYF.

This chain joins TRBV12-3 or TRBV12-4 and TRBJ1-1; the match to TRBD1 covers 7 bases. This CDR3 is built from 15 residues. Trimming at V came to 5 bases and at J to 1 base, leaving 7 bases not matched to a gene. CDR3 sequence: CASSPPDRTNTEAFF. As DNA, the CDR3 is TGTGCCAGCAGTCCACCGGACAGGACGAACACTGAAGCTTTCTTT.

This chain joins TRBV6-5 and TRBJ2-1; possible D gene TRBD1, 6 bases. Germline V CDR1 and CDR2: MNHEY, SVGAGI. This CDR3 has 15 residues. Between the trimmed V and J ends, which lost 2 bases and 0 bases, there was a span of 8 bases. The DNA of the CDR3 is TGTGCCAGCAGTTACGGGGGCCCCTCCTACAATGAGCAGTTCTTC. It is translated as CASSYGGPSYNEQFF.

In its sample, this clonotype was seen a few times. The chain joins TRBV4-1 to TRBJ2-5, with D possibly matching TRBD2 (6 bases). Per germline, CDR1 MGHRA and CDR2 YSYEKL. This CDR3 is 15 amino acids long. Trimming stripped 0 bases from V and 7 bases from J, with 15 bases between. The CDR3 DNA reads TGCGCCAGCAGCCAAGAAGTCGGCAGGAGGGGGACCCAGTACTTC. Encoded protein: CASSQEVGRRGTQYF.

This chain links TRBV20-1 with TRBJ2-7, with D maybe TRBD1 (5 bases). With 5 bases removed from V and 2 bases from J, the gap between germline ends came to 13 bases. CDR1 DFQATT and CDR2 SNEGSKA come from the germline V gene (reference sequence). This CDR3 is 13 amino acids long. CDR3 DNA: TGCAGTGCTTTGCAGGGCTCCGCCTACGAGCAGTACTTC. Its protein is CSALQGSAYEQYF.

The chain links TRBV11-2 to TRBJ1-3; D gene uncertain. Germline lookup yields CDR1 SGHAT and CDR2 FQNNGV. The CDR3 is 15 amino acids. The V end was cut by 5 bases, the J end by 0 bases, with 11 bases between. The CDR3 region is CASSPRVFSGNTIYF. The CDR3, as DNA: TGTGCCAGCAGCCCTCGGGTCTTCTCTGGAAACACCATATATTTT.

The table lists this clonotype with a few counts. The chain recombines TRBV12-3 or TRBV12-4 with TRBJ2-2; 9 positions agree with TRBD1. After removal of 3 bases from V and 1 base from J, the junction contained 6 bases not matched to a gene. The CDR3 totals 17 residues. CDR3 residues: CASSFKGQGRNTGELFF. CDR3 DNA: TGTGCCAGCAGTTTTAAGGGACAGGGAAGGAACACCGGGGAGCTGTTTTTT.

The genes are TRBV7-2 and TRBJ2-3; tentatively, D is TRBD2 (7 bases). V was shortened by 6 bases and J by 6 bases, with 16 bases between the two germline ends. The CDR3 covers 14 residues. Germline V CDR1 and CDR2: SGHTA, FQGNSA. The CDR3 sequence: CASSRRGGGDTQYF. The CDR3 DNA follows: TGTGCCAGCAGTCGCCGCGGGGGCGGGGATACGCAGTATTTT.

This chain uses TRBV20-1 with TRBJ1-1; 8 bases map to TRBD1. This CDR3 is 14 amino acids long. Germline lookup yields CDR1 DFQATT and CDR2 SNEGSKA (reference sequence). Losses at the gene ends were 3 bases for V and 1 base for J; bases not matched to a gene: 4. The CDR3 sequence is CSASNRGSNTEAFF. For the CDR3, the DNA is TGCAGTGCTAGTAACAGGGGGTCGAACACTGAAGCTTTCTTT.

V gene TRBV7-9 combines with J gene TRBJ1-1; 7 bases are shared with TRBD1. Germline trimming cut 4 bases from V and 10 bases from J; bases unmatched to any gene: 12. In germline, CDR1 is SEHNR, CDR2 FQNEAQ (reference sequence). The CDR3 loop spans 14 amino acids. CDR3 region: CASSSRPKGAVAFF. The DNA for the CDR3 is TGTGCCAGCAGCTCCCGCCCAAAGGGGGCCGTAGCTTTCTTT.

This chain links TRBV24-1 with TRBJ2-3, with D possibly matching TRBD2 (7 bases). Germline assignment: CDR1 KGHDR and CDR2 SFDVKD. The germline V and J ends were trimmed by 4 bases and 9 bases, with 16 bases remaining between them. The CDR3 is 14 residues long. In DNA form, the CDR3 reads TGTGCCACCAGTGAGGGGGGGCGGACTGAGACGCAGTATTTT. This sequence encodes CATSEGGRTETQYF.

V gene TRBV2 combines with J gene TRBJ2-2; D possibly corresponds to TRBD1 (6 bases). Trimming took off 11 bases at V and 1 base at J, with 14 bases between the two ends. The CDR3 loop spans 14 amino acids. The germline V gene encodes CDR1 SNHLY and CDR2 FYNNEI. The chain's CDR3 is CASHREKNTGELFF. CDR3 nucleotide sequence: TGTGCCTCACACAGGGAAAAGAACACCGGGGAGCTGTTTTTT.